The 27 T cell receptor beta chains presented below share a single source sample, sequenced in a study of cytomegalovirus exposure and HLA in healthy donors. It was with 60 Vbeta and 13 Jbeta primers that the PCR ran. This table comes from immunoSEQ multiplex PCR, and its TCRdb copy is limited to in-frame clones, with some not included. Of approximately 150,000 clones detected, just under 75% appear once; the ten largest clones hold 1.5% to 2%. The sample was PBMCs. These TCRs come from a young woman in good health and CMV-seronegative.

This clone was found a few times. The chain has TRBV29-1 and TRBJ2-4, with 7 bases matching TRBD1. V shed 7 bases, J shed 3 bases, and the junction held 6 bases outside the gene matches. The length of the CDR3 is 13 residues. Germline-derived CDR1 and CDR2 are SQVTM and ANQGSEA. For the CDR3, the DNA is TGCAGCGCCCCCCGGGACAGCAAAAACATTCAGTACTTC. Protein sequence: CSAPRDSKNIQYF.

The CDR3 spells CAISEGQGSYTF. The CDR3 coding sequence is TGTGCCATCAGTGAAGGACAGGGAAGCTACACCTTC. This chain links TRBV10-3 with TRBJ1-2; 8 bases match TRBD1. Germline CDR1 and CDR2: ENHRY and SYGVKD. The CDR3 is 12 amino acids. V was pared by 3 bases and J by 9 bases, with 3 bases of the junction left unmatched.

This clone was found a few times. This chain joins TRBV18 and TRBJ2-5; TRBD1 might be the D (5 bases). This CDR3 comprises 15 residues. V was trimmed by 3 bases and J by 4 bases, leaving 15 bases between them. Germline CDR1 is KGHSH and CDR2 is LQKENI. The CDR3 bases are TGTGCCAGCTCACCCCTGAACATCCAGGGAGAGACCCAGTACTTC. Its protein is CASSPLNIQGETQYF. Full variable domain (missing parts from reference TRBV18 and TRBJ2-5): NAGVMQNPRHLVRRRGQEARLRCSPMKGHSHVYWYRQLPEEGLKFMVYLQKENIIDESGMPKERFSAEFPKEGPSILRIQQVVRGDSAAYFCASSPLNIQGETQYFGPGTRLLVL.

The V gene is TRBV7-2, the J gene TRBJ2-7, with D uncertain. V was cut by 1 base and J by 2 bases, with 12 bases left in between. The CDR3 has 15 amino acids. The V gene's germline CDR1 is SGHTA and CDR2 FQGNSA. This chain's CDR3 is CASSLVFHFTYEQYF. CDR3 nucleotide sequence: TGTGCCAGCAGCTTAGTTTTTCACTTTACCTACGAGCAGTACTTC.

Concerning this clone: This specimen includes other DNA sequences encoding the same CDR3. In nucleotides, the CDR3 is TGTGCCAGCAGTCGAACGGGACAGGGCAATCAGCCCCAGCATTTT. Residues: CASSRTGQGNQPQHF. The chain is built from TRBV6-5 and TRBJ1-5; 8 nucleotides agree with TRBD1. The CDR3 consists of 15 residues. With V trimmed by 5 bases and J by 2 bases, 5 bases remained unmatched. Germline V gene sequence: CDR1 MNHEY, CDR2 SVGAGI.

V is TRBV19 and J is TRBJ1-4; TRBD1 aligns across 7 bases. The CDR3 contains 15 residues. J gave up 7 bases and V 9 bases, and 14 bases lay outside the gene matches. Germline loops: CDR1 LNHDA, CDR2 SQIVND (reference sequence). CDR3 residues: CASALDRAPSEKLFF. The CDR3 bases are TGTGCCAGCGCCCTTGACAGGGCCCCTAGTGAAAAACTGTTTTTT.

V usage is TRBV7-3 and J usage is TRBJ2-1; 8 positions agree with TRBD2. Germline V lookup: CDR1 SGHTA, CDR2 FQGTGA. The trim removed 4 bases at V and 4 bases at J, leaving 15 bases unmatched. The CDR3 spans 18 residues. CDR3 nucleotides: TGTGCCAGCAGCTCAACCCGGGAGGGCCAAGGGAGGTACAATGAGCAGTTCTTC. As protein: CASSSTREGQGRYNEQFF.

V gene TRBV7-2 combines with J gene TRBJ1-4, with unresolved D. Per the germline V gene, CDR1 is SGHTA and CDR2 is FQGNSA. The V and J ends lost 5 bases and 5 bases respectively, with 9 bases between them. The CDR3 sequence is 13 residues long. As DNA, the CDR3 is TGTGCCAGCAGCCCAGGCATAAATGAAAAACTGTTTTTT. It yields the protein CASSPGINEKLFF.

This clone came up a few times. The chain carries TRBV5-8 and TRBJ1-6, with D tentatively TRBD1 (6 bases). Germline assignment: CDR1 SGHTS and CDR2 YDEGEE. The CDR3 sequence is 14 residues long. V was cut by 1 base and J by 8 bases, with 10 bases left in between. The CDR3 is CASSLRGMDSPLHF. The CDR3 DNA reads TGTGCCAGCAGCTTGAGGGGGATGGATTCACCCCTCCACTTT.

The V call is TRBV7-2, the J call TRBJ1-3, with 8 positions matching TRBD1. This CDR3 is 15 amino acids long. With V trimmed by 6 bases and J by 2 bases, 6 bases remained unmatched. Germline assignment: CDR1 SGHTA and CDR2 FQGNSA. The CDR3 DNA is TGTGCCAGCAGGCCTCCAGGGGGCGCTGGAAACACCATATATTTT. Its translation: CASRPPGGAGNTIYF.

J is TRBJ1-1 and V is TRBV19; the D gene is possibly TRBD1 (6 bases). The CDR3 is made up of 17 amino acids. Trimming removed 5 bases at V and 0 bases at J, with 19 bases between. Per germline, CDR1 LNHDA and CDR2 SQIVND (reference sequence). Here the CDR3 DNA reads TGTGCCAGTAGTCCGGGCGCCCAGACAGGTTTGAACACTGAAGCTTTCTTT. It encodes CASSPGAQTGLNTEAFF.

In DNA form, the CDR3 reads TGCGCCAGCAGCCACGAGACAGGGGATCATGGCTACACCTTC. This gives the protein CASSHETGDHGYTF. The V and J genes are TRBV4-1 and TRBJ1-2; TRBD1 agrees at 8 bases. The junction had 6 bases not matched to a gene; V was cut back by 3 bases and J by 6 bases. Germline loops: CDR1 MGHRA, CDR2 YSYEKL. The CDR3 consists of 14 residues.

The V call is TRBV6-1, the J call TRBJ1-2; 7 nucleotides align to TRBD1. There are 13 residues in the CDR3. Trimming removed 8 bases from V and 4 bases from J; junction bases left unmatched: 7. Germline lookup yields CDR1 MNHNS and CDR2 SASEGT. DNA of the CDR3: TGTGCCAGCCTGGACAGGAGATTCTATGGCTACACCTTC. Translated: CASLDRRFYGYTF.

This chain joins TRBV29-1 and TRBJ2-1, with D possibly being TRBD1 (5 bases). This CDR3 contains 15 residues. Germline loops: CDR1 SQVTM, CDR2 ANQGSEA. V dropped 3 bases and J dropped 0 bases, with 12 bases sitting between them. CDR3 sequence reads: CSVDTRAFSYNEQFF. CDR3 sequence (DNA): TGCAGCGTTGACACCAGGGCATTCTCCTACAATGAGCAGTTCTTC.

The CDR3 bases are TGTGCCAGCAGCCACCCTGGACTAGCGGGAGGAGAGACCCAGTACTTC. The encoded protein is CASSHPGLAGGETQYF. This chain joins TRBV5-5 and TRBJ2-5, with 14 bases fitting TRBD2. V gave up 4 bases and J gave up 4 bases; unmatched junction bases: 6. The CDR3 totals 16 residues. Germline V gives CDR1 SGHKS, CDR2 YYEKEE (reference sequence).

The V call is TRBV5-1, the J call TRBJ2-3, with 7 bases that match TRBD1. J was trimmed by 4 bases and V by 3 bases; bases with no gene match: 8. The germline CDR1 and CDR2 sequences are SGHRS and YFSETQ. This CDR3 spans 15 amino acids. The CDR3 spells CASSSTGTAPDTQYF. The DNA of the CDR3 is TGCGCCAGCAGCTCGACCGGGACAGCGCCAGATACGCAGTATTTT.

The chain links TRBV7-9 to TRBJ1-5, with a possible D match to TRBD1 (5 bases). Germline V gene lookup returns CDR1 SEHNR and CDR2 FQNEAQ (reference sequence). V dropped 5 bases and J dropped 4 bases, with 15 bases sitting between them. The CDR3 is 15 amino acids. The CDR3 protein is CASSRTGASNQPQHF. CDR3 bases: TGTGCCAGCAGCCGAACTGGGGCAAGTAATCAGCCCCAGCATTTT. The entire variable domain, with the rest obtained from reference TRBV7-9 and TRBJ1-5, is as follows: DTGVSQNPRHKITKRGQNVTFRCDPISEHNRLYWYRQTLGQGPEFLTYFQNEAQLEKSRLLSDRFSAERPKGSFSTLEIQRTEQGDSAMYLCASSRTGASNQPQHFGDGTRLSIL.

The rearrangement joins TRBV21-1 to TRBJ1-5; the table's D call of TRBD1 was not tested on the DNA. TRBV21-1 is classified as a pseudogene. The length of the CDR3 is 16 residues. CDR3 protein: CASSLRQGAGNQPQHF. The CDR3 DNA is TGTGCCAGCAGCCTCAGACAGGGCGCCGGCAATCAGCCCCAGCATTTT.

The chain joins TRBV28 to TRBJ1-5, with 11 nucleotides matching TRBD1. CDR1 and CDR2 from the germline V gene are MDHEN and SYDVKM. With 7 bases clipped from V and 2 bases from J, the junction kept 4 bases outside the gene matches. The length of the CDR3 is 15 residues. CDR3 amino acids: CASKGQGVGNQPQHF. CDR3 nucleotide sequence: TGTGCCAGCAAGGGACAGGGGGTCGGCAATCAGCCCCAGCATTTT.

The V and J genes are TRBV7-2 and TRBJ1-3; TRBD1 might be the D (5 bases). From germline, CDR1 is SGHTA and CDR2 FQGNSA. The CDR3 loop spans 14 amino acids. The V end was cut by 2 bases, the J end by 3 bases, with 8 bases between. The CDR3 DNA is TGTGCCAGCAGCTTACGGCAGGGTGGAAACACCATATATTTT. Residues: CASSLRQGGNTIYF.

The rearrangement joins TRBV27 to TRBJ2-1, with 14 bases that match TRBD2. Germline V gene sequence: CDR1 MNHEY, CDR2 SMNVEV (reference sequence). The CDR3 covers 17 residues. V dropped 5 bases and J dropped 7; count of bases not matched to a gene: 10. DNA for the CDR3: TGTGCCAGCAGTCGGGAGACTAGCGGGAGGGCCGCGAATGAGCAGTTCTTC. Translated, it gives CASSRETSGRAANEQFF.

The chain couples TRBV6-5 to TRBJ1-1; unclear D gene. The germline gives CDR1 MNHEY, CDR2 SVGAGI. V was shortened by 7 bases and J by 2 bases, with 17 bases between the two germline ends. The CDR3 covers 15 residues. CDR3 region: CASIAQVTSNTEAFF. CDR3 bases: TGTGCCAGCATCGCCCAGGTGACATCTAACACTGAAGCTTTCTTT.

This clone was found once. This chain links TRBV6-1 with TRBJ1-3; 7 bases map to TRBD1. The junction had 5 bases not matched to a gene; V was cut back by 4 bases and J by 2 bases. The CDR3 runs 15 residues. CDR1 is MNHNS, CDR2 SASEGT, per germline. The CDR3, as DNA: TGTGCCAGCAGTGCTATTACAGGGGCTGGAAACACCATATATTTT. Translated, it gives CASSAITGAGNTIYF.

There are a few counts of this clone. The chain joins TRBV7-2 to TRBJ2-3; 11 bases align to TRBD2. With V trimmed by 0 bases and J by 2 bases, 10 bases remained unmatched. Per the germline V gene, CDR1 is SGHTA and CDR2 is FQGNSA. This CDR3 is built from 19 residues. The CDR3 bases are TGTGCCAGCAGCTTAGCGCGGAGTAGCGGGGGGGCGATCACAGATACGCAGTATTTT. This encodes CASSLARSSGGAITDTQYF.

CDR3 coding DNA: TGTGCCAGCAGCTTAGTGGGAGGGGTTGACTACGAGCAGTACTTC. Amino acids: CASSLVGGVDYEQYF. This chain joins TRBV7-2 and TRBJ2-7, with 7 bases aligning to TRBD2. Germline lookup yields CDR1 SGHTA and CDR2 FQGNSA. The CDR3 totals 15 residues. Trimming cost V 1 base and J 3 bases; bases outside gene matches: 6.

The chain employs TRBV5-1 and TRBJ2-3; D uncertain. V lost 1 base and J lost 0, with 12 bases in between. This CDR3 spans 16 amino acids. Germline values: CDR1 SGHRS, CDR2 YFSETQ. The CDR3 loop reads CASSLRNSASTDTQYF. The CDR3 DNA reads as TGCGCCAGCAGCTTGAGAAACAGTGCGAGCACAGATACGCAGTATTTT.

This clone was seen just once. The chain combines TRBV6-1 with TRBJ1-1, with D perhaps matching TRBD1 (5 bases). This CDR3 comprises 16 residues. The germline V gene has CDR1 MNHNS and CDR2 SASEGT. Trimming removed 1 base from V and 1 base from J, with 13 bases in between. As DNA, the CDR3 is TGTGCCAGCAGTGAAGGTTGGGGGGGTGGGAACACTGAAGCTTTCTTT. This encodes CASSEGWGGGNTEAFF.